This T cell receptor (beta chain) was captured in a study of blood T cell repertoires in COVID-19. At the level of the study: COVID-19 samples, acute and convalescent, were from the United States, Italy and Spain. From T cells, B-cell-depleted T cells, or PBMCs came the material, which was cDNA or gDNA.

Followed over time, Seattle patients had been enrolled while infection was active. Authors' methods: Quantification of nucleated cells was approximated via reference gene primer amplification. Sequencing used immunoSEQ multiplex PCR; TCRdb keeps in-frame clones, though not all of them. V, J and clone size were drawn from that table, and D and trimming were deduced from the DNA. The data contain about 230,000 clones, over 75% of them singletons. Germline CDR1 and CDR2: SGDLS and YYNGEE. The CDR3 contains 16 residues. The V and J ends lost 0 bases and 0 bases respectively, with 12 bases between them. Input material: peripheral blood. The chain joins TRBV9 to TRBJ1-1; D unresolved. This TCR was recovered from a man aged 50-60 years with COVID-19, enrolled during active disease. The CDR3 region is CASSVDSGFLNTEAFF. DNA for the CDR3: TGTGCCAGCAGCGTAGACAGTGGGTTCCTGAACACTGAAGCTTTCTTT.